These 29 T cell receptor beta chains were all obtained from the same sample, sequenced in a study of blood T cell repertoires in COVID-19 (dated by TCRdb to 2019 to 2021). The library was generated by the immunoSEQ multiplex PCR assay. Not all clones reach the TCRdb copy of this immuneACCESS table, which keeps in-frame sequences only. Checked studies attribute under half of the gap to unresolved V genes and leave the rest unexplained. For this sample the table gives fewer than 300,000 clones, of which more than 85% were detected only once. The top ten constitute over 2% of the sample. What was sequenced was peripheral blood. These receptors were obtained from a woman aged 25-40 years with COVID-19, enrolled during active disease.

The chain joins TRBV6-1 to TRBJ1-1; D possibly corresponds to TRBD1 (6 bases). This CDR3 has 15 amino acids. Germline V CDR1 and CDR2: MNHNS, SASEGT. V was pared by 1 base and J by 4 bases, with 13 bases between. CDR3 residues: CASSEDRAGGTEAFF. The CDR3 DNA reads as TGTGCCAGCAGTGAAGACAGGGCGGGTGGCACTGAAGCTTTCTTT.

The table lists this clone with a count of one. The chain couples TRBV6-6 to TRBJ2-1, with 14 bases that match TRBD2. This CDR3 contains 15 residues. V was clipped by 2 bases and J by 9 bases; unmatched bases: 3. Germline V gene sequence: CDR1 MNHNY, CDR2 SVGAGI (reference sequence). In DNA, the CDR3 is TGTGCCAGCAGTTACGGGACTAGCGGGAGAGGTGAGCAGTTCTTC. This translates into CASSYGTSGRGEQFF.

The chain links TRBV3-1 (or the pseudogene TRBV3-2) to TRBJ1-2; tentative D call: TRBD1 (6 bases). Germline V lookup: CDR1 LGHDT, CDR2 YNNKEL (reference sequence). The CDR3 is 16 amino acids. The V gene lost 0 bases and the J gene lost 4 bases, with 15 bases spanning the gap. The DNA for the CDR3 is TGTGCCAGCAGCCAAGATAGCCGGGGGGCGTCCTATGGCTACACCTTC. Protein product: CASSQDSRGASYGYTF.

The chain joins TRBV7-6 to TRBJ2-7, with D unclear. Trimming took off 0 bases at V and 3 bases at J, with 9 bases between the two ends. The V gene's germline CDR1 is SGHVS and CDR2 FNYEAQ. The CDR3 is made up of 14 amino acids. The CDR3 DNA sequence: TGTGCCAGCAGCTTAGCCGATCGCAGCTACGAGCAGTACTTC. This codes for CASSLADRSYEQYF.

This clone was counted once. The chain uses TRBV6-5 and TRBJ2-7, with a possible D match to TRBD2 (7 bases). This CDR3 is built from 14 residues. CDR1 is MNHEY, CDR2 SVGAGI, per germline. V gave up 6 bases and J gave up 0 bases, with 12 bases separating them. The CDR3 coding sequence is TGTGCCAGCAGGGAGGGGGGGAGCTCCTACGAGCAGTACTTC. Amino acids: CASREGGSSYEQYF.

The rearrangement joins TRBV19 to TRBJ1-2, with D tentatively TRBD1 (6 bases). This CDR3 region has 13 residues. Germline V gene lookup returns CDR1 LNHDA and CDR2 SQIVND (reference sequence). The V and J ends lost 6 bases and 2 bases respectively, with 10 bases between them. This chain's CDR3 is CASRLGQNYGYTF. The DNA for the CDR3 is TGTGCCAGTAGGCTCGGACAGAACTATGGCTACACCTTC.

This chain uses TRBV27 with TRBJ1-5, with 7 bases lining up with TRBD1. The germline CDR1 and CDR2 sequences are MNHEY and SMNVEV (reference sequence). The CDR3 is 15 amino acids. V was pared by 6 bases and J by 0 bases, with 5 bases of the junction left unmatched. The CDR3 bases are TGTGCCAGCAGCTTGACAGGGACTAGCAATCAGCCCCAGCATTTT. Amino acids: CASSLTGTSNQPQHF.

The V and J genes are TRBV7-2 and TRBJ1-2; the D gene is possibly TRBD1 (5 bases). Trimming pared 2 bases from V and 4 bases from J, leaving 14 bases between. The germline gives CDR1 SGHTA, CDR2 FQGNSA. The CDR3 spans 15 residues. In DNA form, the CDR3 reads TGTGCCAGCAGCTTACCCCCGACACAGGCCTATGGCTACACCTTC. Amino acids: CASSLPPTQAYGYTF.

The rearrangement uses TRBV5-1 and TRBJ2-7; 7 positions match TRBD1. Germline V gene data show CDR1 as SGHRS and CDR2 as YFSETQ. The J segment lost 5 bases and the V segment lost 5 bases, leaving 4 bases of the junction unmatched. CDR3 length equals 12 residues. The DNA of the CDR3 is TGCGCCAGCAGAACAGGGGTTGACGAGCAGTACTTC. Its translation is CASRTGVDEQYF.

The gene calls are TRBV9 and TRBJ2-2, with 10 bases fitting TRBD2. The CDR3 is 14 residues long. V lost 4 bases, J lost 6 bases, and 3 bases stayed unmatched. The germline gives CDR1 SGDLS, CDR2 YYNGEE. The CDR3 loop is CASSPAGGPGELFF. CDR3 coding DNA: TGTGCCAGCAGCCCAGCGGGAGGGCCCGGGGAGCTGTTTTTT.

In this sample, this clone turned up once. The chain carries TRBV18 and TRBJ2-1, with 8 bases that match TRBD2. Germline V gene lookup returns CDR1 KGHSH and CDR2 LQKENI. The CDR3 covers 18 residues. Germline trimming cut 1 base from V and 0 bases from J; bases unmatched to any gene: 8. The CDR3, as DNA: TGTGCCAGCTCACCACGAGGATTAGGGACTAGCTCCTACAATGAGCAGTTCTTC. Its translation: CASSPRGLGTSSYNEQFF.

This clone showed up just a few times. The chain recombines TRBV28 with TRBJ2-1, with 10 bases matching TRBD2. CDR3 length: 17 residues. With V trimmed by 3 bases and J by 4 bases, 9 bases remained unmatched. Germline V gene sequence: CDR1 MDHEN, CDR2 SYDVKM. CDR3 sequence reads: CASSFTLSGRGYNEQFF. The CDR3 bases are TGTGCCAGCAGTTTTACCTTAAGCGGGAGGGGTTACAATGAGCAGTTCTTC.

This clone showed up just once. This chain uses TRBV3-1 (or the pseudogene TRBV3-2) with TRBJ2-3; D is perhaps TRBD1 (6 bases). The CDR3 has 17 amino acids. The germline V gene encodes CDR1 LGHDT and CDR2 YNNKEL (reference sequence). The germline V and J ends were trimmed by 4 bases and 2 bases, with 19 bases remaining between them. CDR3 loop: CASSLTGRGGYTDTQYF. The CDR3 DNA reads TGTGCCAGCAGCCTGACGGGCCGAGGGGGATACACAGATACGCAGTATTTT.

The genes are TRBV5-1 and TRBJ2-7; 8 nucleotides line up with TRBD1. The germline V gene encodes CDR1 SGHRS and CDR2 YFSETQ. The V segment lost 0 bases and the J segment 6 bases; nucleotides outside the gene matches: 14. The CDR3 length is 17 residues. The CDR3 nucleotides are TGCGCCAGCAGCTTGGTACCCTTCGGACAGGGAGTTGTCGAGCAGTACTTC. It specifies CASSLVPFGQGVVEQYF. The variable domain in full, completed from reference TRBV5-1 and TRBJ2-7, reads KAGVTQTPRYLIKTRGQQVTLSCSPISGHRSVSWYQQTPGQGLQFLFEYFSETQRNKGNFPGRFSGRQFSNSRSEMNVSTLELGDSALYLCASSLVPFGQGVVEQYFGPGTRLTVT.

This clone has just one count. The V and J genes are TRBV19 and TRBJ1-1; the match to TRBD1 covers 7 bases. V lost 0 bases and J lost 6; bases outside the gene matches: 4. This CDR3 spans 14 amino acids. CDR1 is LNHDA, CDR2 SQIVND, per germline (reference sequence). The CDR3, as DNA: TGTGCCAGTAGTATAGACTTAGACAGGGCTGAAGCTTTCTTT. It yields the protein CASSIDLDRAEAFF.

Points on this clone: One end of the junction varies from germline; a read error may be responsible. The chain links TRBV6-4 to TRBJ1-1, with TRBD1 as a possible D gene (5 bases). The CDR3 extends over 11 amino acids. Germline-derived CDR1 and CDR2 are MRHNA and SNTAGT. CDR3 coding DNA: TGTGCCAGCAGTGACGGGGCTCGCCGTCTCTTT. This sequence encodes CASSDGARRLF.

V and J are TRBV18 and TRBJ2-1; 12 bases agree with TRBD2. J was trimmed by 7 bases and V by 6 bases; bases with no gene match: 10. CDR3 size: 16 residues. The germline CDR1 and CDR2 sequences are KGHSH and LQKENI. DNA of the CDR3: TGTGCCAGCTCGCCGGAACTAGCGGGAGGAAGGAATGAGCAGTTCTTC. Protein sequence: CASSPELAGGRNEQFF.

The chain is built from TRBV7-9 and TRBJ1-3, with D unresolved. Between the trimmed V and J ends, which lost 3 bases and 0 bases, there was a span of 6 bases. Germline V gene data show CDR1 as SEHNR and CDR2 as FQNEAQ (reference sequence). This CDR3 has 14 amino acids. CDR3 in amino acids: CASSLSNSGNTIYF. As DNA, the CDR3 is TGTGCCAGCAGCTTGAGCAACTCTGGAAACACCATATATTTT.

The V and J genes are TRBV2 and TRBJ1-6, with TRBD1 as a possible D gene (5 bases). The CDR3 covers 17 residues. Between the trimmed V and J ends, which lost 7 bases and 7 bases, there was a span of 23 bases. Looked up from germline, CDR1 is SNHLY and CDR2 is FYNNEI. In DNA, the CDR3 is TGTGCCAGCATTAGGGGCAGAAACAGCGGACTAAATTCACCCCTCCACTTT. Translation gives CASIRGRNSGLNSPLHF. Together with reference TRBV2 and TRBJ1-6, the CDR3 gives the full variable domain: EPEVTQTPSHQVTQMGQEVILRCVPISNHLYFYWYRQILGQKVEFLVSFYNNEISEKSEIFDDQFSVERPDGSNFTLKIRSTKLEDSAMYFCASIRGRNSGLNSPLHFGNGTRLTVT.

The rearrangement joins TRBV5-1 to TRBJ2-2; the match to TRBD2 covers 10 bases. The germline CDR1 and CDR2 sequences are SGHRS and YFSETQ. The junction had 5 bases not matched to a gene; V was cut back by 6 bases and J by 6 bases. The CDR3 is made up of 14 amino acids. Here the CDR3 reads CASNLAGGPGELFF. The DNA for the CDR3 is TGCGCCAGCAACTTAGCGGGAGGACCCGGGGAGCTGTTTTTT.

The CDR3 DNA reads TGTGCCACCAGATCTGAGCGGGAGAATGAGCAGTTCTTC. This translates into CATRSERENEQFF. The rearrangement links TRBV24-1 to TRBJ2-1, with TRBD2 matching 8 bases. The V gene's germline CDR1 is KGHDR and CDR2 SFDVKD. This CDR3 spans 13 amino acids. With 7 bases clipped from V and 7 bases from J, the junction kept 5 bases outside the gene matches.

The CDR3 loop is CASSQESGRHSYNEQFF. CDR3 nucleotide sequence: TGTGCCAGCAGCCAAGAGAGCGGGAGGCACTCCTACAATGAGCAGTTCTTC. The J gene is TRBJ2-1, the V gene TRBV4-2, with 9 bases that match TRBD2. Unmatched junction bases numbered 3, after V lost 0 bases and J lost 0 bases. CDR3 length: 17 amino acids. Germline values: CDR1 LGHNA, CDR2 YNFKEQ.

V and J are TRBV4-1 and TRBJ2-1, with 7 bases matching TRBD2. J lost 4 bases, V lost 4 bases, and 4 bases had no gene match. The CDR3 spans 14 residues. The germline CDR1 and CDR2 sequences are MGHRA and YSYEKL. In DNA form, the CDR3 reads TGCGCCAGCAGCCCCGTGGGAGGGTACAATGAGCAGTTCTTC. Protein sequence: CASSPVGGYNEQFF.

The J gene is TRBJ2-3, the V gene TRBV10-1; D is uncertain. Germline V gives CDR1 WNHNN, CDR2 SYGVQD (reference sequence). Trimming left V 4 bases short and J 2 bases short, with 7 bases between. The CDR3 is 13 residues long. CDR3 nucleotides: TGCGCCAGCAGTGTTTCCTTCACAGATACGCAGTATTTT. Protein product: CASSVSFTDTQYF.

The chain joins TRBV4-2 to TRBJ2-1, with D possibly TRBD2 on 5 matching bases. The CDR3 is 14 amino acids. Trimming removed 0 bases from V and 7 bases from J, with 10 bases in between. Per the germline V gene, CDR1 is LGHNA and CDR2 is YNFKEQ. CDR3 loop: CASSQDSVANEQFF. CDR3 bases: TGTGCCAGCAGCCAAGATTCCGTAGCGAATGAGCAGTTCTTC.

The rearrangement joins TRBV3-1 (or the pseudogene TRBV3-2) to TRBJ2-1; 9 bases agree with TRBD2. Germline V gives CDR1 LGHDT, CDR2 YNNKEL (reference sequence). V trimming: 4 bases; J trimming: 7 bases; junction bases outside the gene matches: 8. The CDR3 consists of 15 residues. DNA of the CDR3: TGTGCCAGCAGCCCCAGGGCTAGCGGGATGAATGAGCAGTTCTTC. This translates into CASSPRASGMNEQFF.

J is TRBJ2-1 and V is TRBV28; TRBD2 aligns across 9 bases. Per germline, CDR1 MDHEN and CDR2 SYDVKM. V gave up 5 bases and J gave up 4 bases; unmatched junction bases: 6. The CDR3 is 15 amino acids. The CDR3 coding sequence is TGTGCCAGCAGTAAAGGGACTAGCAGTTACAATGAGCAGTTCTTC. Translation: CASSKGTSSYNEQFF.

The chain recombines TRBV6-1 with TRBJ1-5; weak D call: TRBD1 (5 bases). Trimming took off 2 bases at V and 0 bases at J, with 14 bases between the two ends. CDR3 length: 17 residues. Germline V gives CDR1 MNHNS, CDR2 SASEGT. The CDR3 region is CASSESPGHFSNQPQHF. The CDR3 DNA follows: TGTGCCAGCAGTGAAAGTCCTGGACACTTTAGCAATCAGCCCCAGCATTTT.

The J gene is TRBJ2-5, the V gene TRBV5-1; TRBD2 is a possible D gene (6 bases). V was cut by 5 bases and J by 1 base, with 9 bases left in between. CDR3 size: 13 residues. Germline V CDR1 and CDR2: SGHRS, YFSETQ. CDR3 sequence (DNA): TGCGCCAGCAGTCGGAGGGGCCAAGAGACCCAGTACTTC. This translates into CASSRRGQETQYF.